These T cell receptor beta chains were read from a single sample in a study of PD-L1 blockade in urothelial cancer. Method: immunoSEQ multiplex PCR; TCRdb's copy keeps in-frame clones and lacks some. Of 83,000 or so clones detected, around four fifths appear once; the ten largest clones hold approximately 8.4%. The source material was PBMCs, sampled around atezolizumab (anti-PD-L1) treatment. These receptor sequences come from a man aged 65 to 79 with urothelial cancer. Each CDR3 is given with its conserved first and last residue. The D gene is left open where the match is weak. Expanded clones are given a class, and other clones once, few, many or no size at all.

V,J,size,D,DNA,CDR3
TRBV7-8,TRBJ2-1,-,-,TGTGCCAGCAGCGCGGCGACAGGCAATGAGCAGTTCTTC,CASSAATGNEQFF
TRBV2,TRBJ2-5,once,-,TGTGCCAGCAGCAAAGTAGATATCGGAGAGACCCAGTACTTC,CASSKVDIGETQYF
TRBV5-8,TRBJ2-7,-,-,TGTGCCAGCAGCTTGCTCACAGGATTCACTTCCTACGAGCAGTACTTC,CASSLLTGFTSYEQYF
TRBV13,TRBJ2-1,few,-,TGTGCCAGCAGCTTCGACATCGTGGGCCCGTTCTTC,CASSFDIVGPFF
TRBV19,TRBJ2-1,-,TRBD2,TGTGCCAGTAGTACGCTAGCGGGAGGGTCCTTGTACAATGAGCAGTTCTTC,CASSTLAGGSLYNEQFF
TRBV19,TRBJ2-5,-,TRBD1,TGTGCCAGTAGTATTGGACAGGGAGGGACCCAGTACTTC,CASSIGQGGTQYF
TRBV5-6,TRBJ1-6,-,-,TGTGCCAGCAGCCCCACAGGGCAAGTGTGGGATTCACCCCTCCACTTT,CASSPTGQVWDSPLHF
TRBV5-1,TRBJ2-7,few,-,TGCGCCAGCAGCCCCCCCTGGAGTAACGAGCAGTACTTC,CASSPPWSNEQYF
TRBV11-3,TRBJ2-7,once,-,TGTGCCAGCAGGGGTGGGAGACAGGGAGGTAACGAGCAGTACTTC,CASRGGRQGGNEQYF
TRBV6-5,TRBJ2-7,-,-,TGTGCCAGCAGTTACGACCTGACAGAAGAGCAGTACTTC,CASSYDLTEEQYF
TRBV5-5,TRBJ1-1,-,-,TGTGCCAGCAGCTTGGCTCCCCAACAGTGGACTGAAGCTTTCTTT,CASSLAPQQWTEAFF
TRBV7-2,TRBJ2-7,few,TRBD1,TGTGCCAGCAGTTACCGGGACAGGGGGTCCTACGAGCAGTACTTC,CASSYRDRGSYEQYF
TRBV5-1,TRBJ2-7,-,TRBD1,TGCGCCAGCAGCACCGGACAGGTGTCCTACGAGCAGTACTTC,CASSTGQVSYEQYF
TRBV5-5,TRBJ1-2,-,TRBD1,TGTGCCAGCAGTCCCGTAGGGACAGAGTACGGCTACACCTTC,CASSPVGTEYGYTF
TRBV5-5,TRBJ2-1,-,TRBD2,TGTGCCAGCAGCTTGGAGTTGACTAGCGGGAGGAACTACAATGAGCAGTTCTTC,CASSLELTSGRNYNEQFF
TRBV29-1,TRBJ2-5,-,TRBD1,TGCAGCGGGACGGACAGGGGGAGGCAAGAGACCCAGTACTTC,CSGTDRGRQETQYF